This is a list of T cell receptor beta chains from one sample in a study of blood T cell repertoires in COVID-19. Sequenced by immunoSEQ multiplex PCR; TCRdb stores in-frame clones only, minus some. The top ten clones hold approximately 2% of a sample with around 94,000 clones, approximately 90% of them seen once. The sequenced material came from peripheral blood. These receptor sequences come from a man between 50 and 59 years old with active COVID-19. The CDR3 runs from the conserved cysteine through the conserved F or W. Fields, in order: V gene, clone size, J gene, D gene, CDR3 protein, CDR3 DNA. The D gene is left open where the match is weak. Rows may omit the clone size; those that give it use once, few, many or a size class.

TRBV6-2/TRBV6-3,.,TRBJ1-4,TRBD1,CASSYRGRTTNEKLFF,TGTGCCAGCAGTTACAGGGGGCGAACAACTAATGAAAAACTGTTTTTT
TRBV2,.,TRBJ2-3,.,CASRPSGVGTDTQYF,TGTGCCAGCAGGCCTTCGGGGGTAGGCACAGATACGCAGTATTTT
TRBV9,.,TRBJ1-5,TRBD1,CASSGGTGMNQPQHF,TGTGCCAGCAGTGGCGGGACAGGTATGAATCAGCCCCAGCATTTT
TRBV25-1,.,TRBJ1-6,.,CASSGPPGSPLHF,TGTGCCAGCAGTGGCCCCCCCGGTTCACCCCTCCACTTT
TRBV29-1,.,TRBJ1-1,.,CSVGQTNTEAFF,TGCAGCGTTGGACAAACGAACACTGAAGCTTTCTTT
TRBV19,.,TRBJ1-6,.,CASSEDGNYNSPLHF,TGTGCCAGTAGTGAGGATGGAAATTATAATTCACCCCTCCACTTT
TRBV18,.,TRBJ1-4,TRBD1,CASSPGTGVSEKLFF,TGTGCCAGCTCACCCGGGACAGGGGTGAGTGAAAAACTGTTTTTT
TRBV20-1,.,TRBJ1-6,TRBD1,CSASGSQGNSPLHF,TGCAGTGCTAGTGGCTCACAGGGGAATTCACCCCTCCACTTT
TRBV19,.,TRBJ2-3,.,CASKVRGLDTQYF,TGTGCCAGTAAGGTCCGGGGGTTAGATACGCAGTATTTT
TRBV2,.,TRBJ2-2,TRBD1,CATQPGTVYTGELFF,TGTGCCACCCAACCCGGGACAGTTTACACCGGGGAGCTGTTTTTT
TRBV3-1/TRBV3-2,.,TRBJ2-2,.,CASSNGLNTGELFF,TGTGCCAGCAGCAACGGACTGAACACCGGGGAGCTGTTTTTT
TRBV3-1/TRBV3-2,.,TRBJ1-1,TRBD1,CASSQDDRVNTEAFF,TGTGCCAGCAGCCAGGACGACAGGGTAAACACTGAAGCTTTCTTT
TRBV9,.,TRBJ1-2,TRBD1,CASSPGDRETGYTF,TGTGCCAGCAGCCCCGGGGACAGGGAGACTGGCTACACCTTC
TRBV28,.,TRBJ1-4,.,CASSQDMGLGKLFF,TGTGCCAGCAGCCAGGACATGGGTTTGGGAAAACTGTTTTTT
TRBV7-2,.,TRBJ2-7,.,CASSKLVSEQYF,TGTGCCAGCAGCAAACTAGTTTCCGAGCAGTACTTC
TRBV6-5,once,TRBJ2-7,.,CASTDFSYEQYF,TGTGCCAGCACGGACTTTAGCTACGAGCAGTACTTC
TRBV27,.,TRBJ2-3,.,CASSFPLERKQYF,TGTGCCAGCAGTTTTCCACTCGAACGTAAGCAGTATTTT
TRBV29-1,.,TRBJ2-1,TRBD2,CSVAGTSGGAPLEQFF,TGCAGCGTTGCCGGGACTAGCGGGGGGGCGCCTCTGGAGCAGTTCTTC
TRBV5-8,.,TRBJ2-6,.,CASSWLQAPGANVLTF,TGTGCCAGCAGCTGGCTCCAGGCGCCTGGGGCCAACGTCCTGACTTTC
TRBV10-3,.,TRBJ2-5,TRBD2,CAISEASSGGPSSQETQYF,TGTGCCATCAGTGAGGCGTCTAGCGGGGGCCCCAGTTCTCAAGAGACCCAGTACTTC
TRBV6-1,.,TRBJ2-1,TRBD1,CASSEAAGTGAYNEQFF,TGTGCCAGCAGTGAAGCGGCCGGGACAGGGGCTTACAATGAGCAGTTCTTC
TRBV14,.,TRBJ1-2,.,CASSRDRLANYGYTF,TGTGCCAGCAGCCGAGACAGGTTAGCTAACTATGGCTACACCTTC
TRBV7-2,.,TRBJ1-4,.,CASRGGASNEKLFF,TGTGCCAGCAGAGGGGGGGCCTCTAATGAAAAACTGTTTTTT
TRBV18,.,TRBJ2-7,TRBD1,CASSPGGLGYEQYF,TGTGCCAGCTCCCCAGGGGGCTTGGGGTACGAGCAGTACTTC
TRBV5-6,.,TRBJ1-3,.,CASTGTSGNTIYF,TGTGCCAGCACCGGGACAAGTGGAAACACCATATATTTT
TRBV6-5,.,TRBJ2-7,.,CASSYNRVTYEQYF,TGTGCCAGCAGTTACAACAGGGTCACGTACGAGCAGTACTTC
TRBV11-2,.,TRBJ1-1,.,CASSLIQGRPPEAFF,TGTGCCAGCAGCTTAATCCAGGGCAGGCCCCCCGAAGCTTTCTTT
TRBV5-1,.,TRBJ2-1,TRBD1,CASSLADRAAEQFF,TGCGCCAGCAGCTTGGCTGACAGGGCTGCCGAGCAGTTCTTC
TRBV7-8,.,TRBJ2-7,.,CASSLVVRPKYEQYF,TGTGCCAGCAGCTTGGTTGTCAGGCCGAAATACGAGCAGTACTTC
TRBV3-1/TRBV3-2,.,TRBJ1-4,TRBD1,CASTGGPGEKLFF,TGTGCCAGTACAGGGGGCCCTGGTGAAAAACTGTTTTTT
TRBV5-1,.,TRBJ1-2,TRBD1,CASSVAGGYGYTF,TGCGCCAGCAGCGTAGCAGGGGGCTATGGCTACACCTTC
TRBV25-1,.,TRBJ1-1,.,CASSEGLTRTEAFF,TGTGCCAGCAGTGAAGGACTCACGAGGACTGAAGCTTTCTTT